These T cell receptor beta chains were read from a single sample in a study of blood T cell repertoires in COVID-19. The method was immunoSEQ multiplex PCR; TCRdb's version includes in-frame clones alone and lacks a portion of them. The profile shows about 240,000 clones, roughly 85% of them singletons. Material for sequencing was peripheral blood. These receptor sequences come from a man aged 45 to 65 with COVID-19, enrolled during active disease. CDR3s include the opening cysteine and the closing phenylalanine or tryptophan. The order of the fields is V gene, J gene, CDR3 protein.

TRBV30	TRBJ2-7	CAWMGLQGDSYEQYF
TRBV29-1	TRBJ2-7	CSVEGGTRREQYF
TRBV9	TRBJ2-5	CASSVAASGIQETQYF
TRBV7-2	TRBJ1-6	CASSSRVGSPLHF
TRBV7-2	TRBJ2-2	CASRQFSGTGELFF
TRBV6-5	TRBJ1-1	CASSYQGLSTEAFF
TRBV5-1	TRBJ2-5	CASSSRTSGEVTQYF
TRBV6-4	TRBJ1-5	CASLFSGVGNQPQHF
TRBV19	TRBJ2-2	CASSIAPGMNTGELFF
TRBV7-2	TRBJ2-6	CASSRWTGRAGANVLTF
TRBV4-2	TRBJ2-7	CASSQAANSPYEQYF
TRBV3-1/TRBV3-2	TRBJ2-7	CASSQRTGGQQYF
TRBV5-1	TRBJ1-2	CASRVGGAGYGYTF
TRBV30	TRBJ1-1	CAWSVLGGWNTEAFF
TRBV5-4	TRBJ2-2	CASTGGTNTGELFF